This TCR beta chain was sequenced in a study of T cells in Graves' hyperthyroidism and ophthalmopathy. Whole-study results and caveats: Most expanded thyroid clonotypes above 0.001 also appeared in blood.

RNA transcripts provided the source from which TCR beta CDR3 regions were amplified. The TCR CDR3 was amplified in a first-round RT-PCR using the HTBI primer set. Via MiXCR, TCRdb re-called the multiplex PCR reads, giving one row per CDR3 protein. The sample gives fewer than 550,000 distinct CDR3 sequences, around 16% of which show up once; around 7.3% is in the top ten. This clonotype was counted at least ten times. The antigen remains undetermined. Uncontrolled infection, other autoimmune disease, pregnancy or lactation barred patients from enrollment. Per germline, CDR1 SNHLY and CDR2 FYNNEI. The CDR3 contains 14 residues. V lost 1 base and J lost 10, with 11 bases in between.

The source material was blood. The chain combines TRBV2 with TRBJ1-6; D remains unclear. This TCR came from a woman between 18 and 29 years old with Graves' hyperthyroidism. The DNA of the CDR3 is TGTGCCAGCAGTGAAGGCGGGGTAGGGTCACCCCTCCACTTT. Protein product: CASSEGGVGSPLHF.